Presented here are 19 T cell receptor beta chains from one specimen sequenced in a study of tumor-infiltrating lymphocytes in localized non-small cell lung cancer. Data came from immunoSEQ multiplex PCR; TCRdb stores just in-frame clones and leaves some out. Of roughly 9,500 clones detected, around 72% appear once; the ten largest clones hold approximately 14%. Sequenced input: lung tumor tissue. These TCRs come from a human donor with non-small cell lung cancer.

This chain joins TRBV2 and TRBJ2-3; TRBD2 aligns across 10 bases. CDR1 is SNHLY, CDR2 FYNNEI, per germline. The J segment lost 3 bases and the V segment lost 5 bases, leaving 8 bases of the junction unmatched. The CDR3 contains 16 residues. Written as DNA, the CDR3 is TGTGCCAGCAGTTCTCCAAGCGGGGGGGCGACAGATACGCAGTATTTT. Translated, it gives CASSSPSGGATDTQYF.

This clone showed up just a few times. This sequence joins TRBV5-6 and TRBJ1-3; tentative D call: TRBD1 (5 bases). Per germline, CDR1 SGHDT and CDR2 YYEEEE. The germline V and J ends were trimmed by 2 bases and 0 bases, with 12 bases remaining between them. The CDR3 has 16 amino acids. CDR3 region: CASSFGGVNSGNTIYF. In nucleotides, the CDR3 is TGTGCCAGCAGCTTTGGGGGAGTTAACTCTGGAAACACCATATATTTT.

This chain links TRBV5-1 with TRBJ1-1; D call uncertain. The CDR3 is 13 amino acids. Trimming pared 7 bases from V and 1 base from J, leaving 11 bases between. Germline V gene lookup returns CDR1 SGHRS and CDR2 YFSETQ. CDR3 amino acids: CASPRPPNTEAFF. The CDR3 DNA is TGCGCCAGCCCCCGTCCCCCGAACACTGAAGCTTTCTTT. The full variable domain, in which reference TRBV5-1 and TRBJ1-1 provide the parts outside the CDR3, is KAGVTQTPRYLIKTRGQQVTLSCSPISGHRSVSWYQQTPGQGLQFLFEYFSETQRNKGNFPGRFSGRQFSNSRSEMNVSTLELGDSALYLCASPRPPNTEAFFGQGTRLTVV.

The gene calls are TRBV19 and TRBJ1-5; D not resolved. Deletions cut 3 bases from V and 5 bases from J, with 14 bases between. Germline V gene lookup returns CDR1 LNHDA and CDR2 SQIVND (reference sequence). CDR3 length: 15 residues. The CDR3 DNA is TGTGCCAGTAGTATGGCGGGTCAGCTTCATCAGCCCCAGCATTTT. This encodes CASSMAGQLHQPQHF.

The chain carries TRBV7-2 and TRBJ2-3; 10 bases agree with TRBD2. V lost 6 bases and J lost 7; bases outside the gene matches: 19. The CDR3 has 18 residues. Looked up from germline, CDR1 is SGHTA and CDR2 is FQGNSA. The CDR3 DNA reads as TGTGCCAGCAGGTTGGATCCAAGCGGGGGGGCACTTCAAAATACGCAGTATTTT. Its protein product is CASRLDPSGGALQNTQYF.

The chain combines TRBV5-5 with TRBJ1-4; D is unresolved. V was pared by 4 bases and J by 0 bases, with 10 bases between. The germline gives CDR1 SGHKS, CDR2 YYEKEE (reference sequence). The CDR3 covers 15 residues. The CDR3 here is CASSATETTNEKLFF. The CDR3 DNA is TGTGCCAGCAGCGCGACCGAGACAACTAATGAAAAACTGTTTTTT.

This sequence joins TRBV6-5 and TRBJ2-5; D is possibly TRBD1 or TRBD2 (5 bases each). CDR1 is MNHEY and CDR2 is SVGAGI in the germline V gene. V lost 7 bases and J 5 bases, leaving 17 bases between the germline ends. There are 14 residues in the CDR3. CDR3 DNA sequence: TGTGCCAGCACGGGGCTAGCTGCAGGGGAGACCCAGTACTTC. This codes for CASTGLAAGETQYF.

The DNA for the CDR3 is TGTGCCAGCAGGGACAGGGCCCTCGAGCAGTACTTC. Amino acid sequence: CASRDRALEQYF. The chain carries TRBV7-8 and TRBJ2-7; TRBD1 matches at 8 bases. J gave up 6 bases and V 6 bases, and 4 bases lay outside the gene matches. The CDR3 length is 12 residues. Germline values: CDR1 SGHVS, CDR2 FQNEAQ.

V gene TRBV6-5 combines with J gene TRBJ2-5; weak D call: TRBD2 (6 bases). V dropped 0 bases and J dropped 5 bases, with 16 bases sitting between them. CDR1 and CDR2 (germline): MNHEY, SVGAGI. CDR3 size: 16 residues. The CDR3 DNA follows: TGTGCCAGCAGTTACTCGAGTACCGGGGCGGGGGAGACCCAGTACTTC. This translates into CASSYSSTGAGETQYF.

By share of the sample, this clone is medium-sized. The CDR3 here is CASSLQDSGNTIYF. CDR3 in DNA: TGTGCCAGCAGCTTACAGGACTCTGGAAACACCATATATTTT. V usage is TRBV5-4 and J usage is TRBJ1-3; TRBD1 might be the D (5 bases). The CDR3 is made up of 14 amino acids. V was shortened by 2 bases and J by 0 bases, with 6 bases between the two germline ends. Per germline, CDR1 SGHNT and CDR2 YYREEE (reference sequence).

The V call is TRBV2, the J call TRBJ2-2; D ambiguous. CDR1 is SNHLY, CDR2 FYNNEI, per germline. V gave up 8 bases and J gave up 3 bases, with 4 bases separating them. The CDR3 consists of 11 residues. The CDR3 coding sequence is TGTGCCAGCGAGTACACCGGGGAGCTGTTTTTT. Its translation is CASEYTGELFF.

The chain links TRBV7-9 to TRBJ1-1; 7 bases are shared with TRBD1. Per germline, CDR1 SEHNR and CDR2 FQNEAQ (reference sequence). Germline trimming cut 5 bases from V and 1 base from J; bases unmatched to any gene: 7. This CDR3 has 15 amino acids. Written as DNA, the CDR3 is TGTGCCAGCAGCCTCCCGACAGGGAAGAACACTGAAGCTTTCTTT. Its translation: CASSLPTGKNTEAFF.

The chain links TRBV7-9 to TRBJ2-1, with D maybe TRBD2 (5 bases). CDR1 is SEHNR and CDR2 is FQNEAQ in the germline V gene (reference sequence). V lost 2 bases and J lost 7, with 6 bases in between. The CDR3 totals 12 residues. Here the CDR3 reads CASSLSGNEQFF. The CDR3 DNA reads as TGTGCCAGCAGCTTATCGGGGAATGAGCAGTTCTTC. The whole variable domain, remainder taken from reference TRBV7-9 and TRBJ2-1, is DTGVSQNPRHKITKRGQNVTFRCDPISEHNRLYWYRQTLGQGPEFLTYFQNEAQLEKSRLLSDRFSAERPKGSFSTLEIQRTEQGDSAMYLCASSLSGNEQFFGPGTRLTVL.

The CDR3 spells CASSAGAAGELFF. Here the CDR3 DNA reads TGTGCCAGTAGCGCGGGGGCGGCCGGGGAGCTGTTTTTT. The rearrangement joins TRBV19 to TRBJ2-2, with TRBD2 as a possible D gene (7 bases). This CDR3 comprises 13 residues. The V gene lost 6 bases and the J gene lost 6 bases, with 11 bases spanning the gap. The V gene's germline CDR1 is LNHDA and CDR2 SQIVND (reference sequence).

The chain recombines TRBV6-1 with TRBJ1-5; D not certain. Per germline, CDR1 MNHNS and CDR2 SASEGT. V was pared by 6 bases and J by 2 bases, with 17 bases between. CDR3 length: 16 amino acids. CDR3 bases: TGTGCCAGCAGCGAAATCCGGACCTCGGGCAATCAGCCCCAGCATTTT. As protein: CASSEIRTSGNQPQHF.

The chain uses TRBV15 and TRBJ1-5; a possible D gene is TRBD1 (5 bases). The CDR3 extends over 16 amino acids. V was clipped by 0 bases and J by 3 bases, with 12 bases between them. Germline V gene lookup returns CDR1 LNHNV and CDR2 YYDKDF (reference sequence). This chain's CDR3 is CATSRDSRVVNQPQHF. DNA of the CDR3: TGTGCCACCAGCAGAGATAGCAGGGTGGTCAATCAGCCCCAGCATTTT.

The V and J genes are TRBV28 and TRBJ2-7; 10 nucleotides align to TRBD1. This CDR3 is built from 15 residues. From germline, CDR1 is MDHEN and CDR2 SYDVKM. The ends lost 3 bases at V and 5 bases at J; junction bases unmatched: 7. CDR3 protein: CASSLTQTGGDEQYF. CDR3 sequence (DNA): TGTGCCAGCAGTTTGACCCAGACAGGGGGCGACGAGCAGTACTTC.

This clone has only one observation. The chain combines TRBV5-4 with TRBJ2-7, with 8 nucleotides matching TRBD1. CDR1 is SGHNT, CDR2 YYREEE, per germline (reference sequence). This CDR3 contains 15 residues. The junction had 8 bases not matched to a gene; V was cut back by 4 bases and J by 2 bases. The CDR3 here is CASSGGDRGPYEQYF. As DNA, the CDR3 is TGTGCCAGCAGCGGGGGTGACAGGGGACCCTACGAGCAGTACTTC.

For the CDR3, the DNA is TGTGCCAGTAGTATGACGGGCTCCTGGGCCTACGAGCAGTACTTC. Residues: CASSMTGSWAYEQYF. This chain links TRBV19 with TRBJ2-7, with D hard to call. The CDR3 totals 15 residues. The germline V gene encodes CDR1 LNHDA and CDR2 SQIVND (reference sequence). V was clipped by 3 bases and J by 2 bases, with 14 bases between them.